This T cell receptor (beta chain) was sequenced in a study of cytomegalovirus exposure and HLA in healthy donors. The wider study: Most genotyped donors, 65% to 85% of about 400, had Caucasian-associated genetic ancestry.

Primers: 60 Vbeta forward and 13 Jbeta reverse. Only in-frame clones appear in the TCRdb table, and some are missing; sequencing was by immunoSEQ multiplex PCR. The table includes about 100,000 clones, about four fifths detected once. Points from the study as a whole: Productive rates of about 87% or about 30% were seen for most TCR beta V segments in an earlier analysis. A highly shared variant cluster was judged a likely technical artifact.

The CDR3 runs 16 residues. Germline V lookup: CDR1 SGHRS, CDR2 YFSETQ. The junction had 5 bases not matched to a gene; V was cut back by 4 bases and J by 3 bases. This clone was seen only once. Its antigen is currently unknown. The sequence was obtained from a man aged 35 to 55 in good health and CMV-seropositive. The sequenced material came from PBMCs. The chain has TRBV5-1 and TRBJ2-1; 12 bases match TRBD2. CDR3 amino acids: CASSTGLAGIYNEQFF. CDR3 nucleotides: TGCGCCAGCAGCACGGGACTAGCGGGTATCTACAATGAGCAGTTCTTC.